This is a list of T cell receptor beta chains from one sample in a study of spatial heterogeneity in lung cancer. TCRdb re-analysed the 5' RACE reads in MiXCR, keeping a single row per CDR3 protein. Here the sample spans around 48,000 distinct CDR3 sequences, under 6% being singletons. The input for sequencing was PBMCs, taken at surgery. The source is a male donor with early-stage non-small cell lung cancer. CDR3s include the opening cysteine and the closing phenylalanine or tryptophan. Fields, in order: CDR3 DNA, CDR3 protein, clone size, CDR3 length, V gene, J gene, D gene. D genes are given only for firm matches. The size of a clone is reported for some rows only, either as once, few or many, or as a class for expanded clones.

CDR3 DNA: TGCGCCAGCAGCCCAGGACAGGGAAGCTACGAGCAGTACTTC
CDR3 protein: CASSPGQGSYEQYF
clone size: many
CDR3 length: 14
V gene: TRBV5-1
J gene: TRBJ2-7
D gene: TRBD1

CDR3 DNA: TGTGCCAGCAGCCAAGATCCCCTTGTGAACACTGAAGCTTTCTTT
CDR3 protein: CASSQDPLVNTEAFF
clone size: many
CDR3 length: 15
V gene: TRBV14
J gene: TRBJ1-1
D gene: -

CDR3 DNA: TGCGCCAGCAGCTCTAACCTGGGCAGTCCCTACGAGCAGTACTTC
CDR3 protein: CASSSNLGSPYEQYF
clone size: many
CDR3 length: 15
V gene: TRBV5-1
J gene: TRBJ2-7
D gene: -

CDR3 DNA: TGTGCCAGCAGACTCGCGGGAGGGCCGGACGAGCAGTACTTC
CDR3 protein: CASRLAGGPDEQYF
clone size: many
CDR3 length: 14
V gene: TRBV3-1
J gene: TRBJ2-7
D gene: TRBD2

CDR3 DNA: TGTGCCAGCAGTTACTCCAGGGGGCGAGGAGAAAAACTGTTTTTT
CDR3 protein: CASSYSRGRGEKLFF
clone size: many
CDR3 length: 15
V gene: TRBV6-6
J gene: TRBJ1-4
D gene: TRBD1

CDR3 DNA: TGTGCCAGCAGTTCTCTCAATCCCCTCTCAAGCACAGATACGCAGTATTTT
CDR3 protein: CASSSLNPLSSTDTQYF
clone size: many
CDR3 length: 17
V gene: TRBV28
J gene: TRBJ2-3
D gene: -

CDR3 DNA: TGCAGCGTTGATGGGCAGGGATCCGATACGCAGTATTTT
CDR3 protein: CSVDGQGSDTQYF
clone size: many
CDR3 length: 13
V gene: TRBV29-1
J gene: TRBJ2-3
D gene: -

CDR3 DNA: TGTGCCAGCAGCTTATTGTGGACTAGCAACAATGAGCAGTTCTTC
CDR3 protein: CASSLLWTSNNEQFF
clone size: many
CDR3 length: 15
V gene: TRBV7-2
J gene: TRBJ2-1
D gene: TRBD2

CDR3 DNA: TGTGCCAGCAGCTTAGCGGTGATCAACAATGAGCAGTTCTTC
CDR3 protein: CASSLAVINNEQFF
clone size: -
CDR3 length: 14
V gene: TRBV7-2
J gene: TRBJ2-1
D gene: -

CDR3 DNA: TGTGCCAGCAGCACACAGCGGGTATACGAGCAGTACTTC
CDR3 protein: CASSTQRVYEQYF
clone size: many
CDR3 length: 13
V gene: TRBV7-2
J gene: TRBJ2-7
D gene: -

CDR3 DNA: TGTGCCAGCAGCTTACAGACTAGCGGGAACAATGAGCAGTTCTTC
CDR3 protein: CASSLQTSGNNEQFF
clone size: many
CDR3 length: 15
V gene: TRBV7-2
J gene: TRBJ2-1
D gene: TRBD2

CDR3 DNA: TGCAGTGCTAGAGACCATAGCGGGAGCCAAGAGACCCAGTACTTC
CDR3 protein: CSARDHSGSQETQYF
clone size: many
CDR3 length: 15
V gene: TRBV20-1
J gene: TRBJ2-5
D gene: TRBD2

CDR3 DNA: TGCGCCAGCAGCCAAGGGGGGGTCCTTGACGGTCAGTTCTTC
CDR3 protein: CASSQGGVLDGQFF
clone size: many
CDR3 length: 14
V gene: TRBV4-1
J gene: TRBJ2-1
D gene: -

CDR3 DNA: TGTGCCAGCAGATCAACTACGGCCGGTGAGCAGTTATTC
CDR3 protein: CASRSTTAGEQLF
clone size: many
CDR3 length: 13
V gene: TRBV12-3/TRBV12-4
J gene: TRBJ2-1
D gene: -

CDR3 DNA: TGTGCCAGCAGCCCCCCGGACAGAGCCTACGAGCAGTACTTC
CDR3 protein: CASSPPDRAYEQYF
clone size: many
CDR3 length: 14
V gene: TRBV7-6
J gene: TRBJ2-7
D gene: -

CDR3 DNA: TGTGCCAGCCGGGAAGGGACATCGAGCGAGCAGTACTTC
CDR3 protein: CASREGTSSEQYF
clone size: many
CDR3 length: 13
V gene: TRBV25-1
J gene: TRBJ2-7
D gene: -

CDR3 DNA: TGCAGTGCTAGAGATACCAGGACTTTGGACATTCAGTACTTC
CDR3 protein: CSARDTRTLDIQYF
clone size: many
CDR3 length: 14
V gene: TRBV20-1
J gene: TRBJ2-4
D gene: -

CDR3 DNA: TGCGCCAGCACAAGACTAGCGGGAGGGCCGGGAGAGACCCAGTACTTC
CDR3 protein: CASTRLAGGPGETQYF
clone size: many
CDR3 length: 16
V gene: TRBV4-1
J gene: TRBJ2-5
D gene: TRBD2

CDR3 DNA: TGCAGTGCCGTAGACAGGACGCGACTTGGCTACACCTTC
CDR3 protein: CSAVDRTRLGYTF
clone size: many
CDR3 length: 13
V gene: TRBV20-1
J gene: TRBJ1-2
D gene: -

CDR3 DNA: TGTGCCAGCAGCTTAGCTAGCGGAGGGGACACCGGGGAGCTGTTTTTT
CDR3 protein: CASSLASGGDTGELFF
clone size: many
CDR3 length: 16
V gene: TRBV7-2
J gene: TRBJ2-2
D gene: -

CDR3 DNA: TGCGCCAGCAGCTTGGTTCCAGGGGATGGCGGGGAGCTGTTTTTT
CDR3 protein: CASSLVPGDGGELFF
clone size: many
CDR3 length: 15
V gene: TRBV5-1
J gene: TRBJ2-2
D gene: -